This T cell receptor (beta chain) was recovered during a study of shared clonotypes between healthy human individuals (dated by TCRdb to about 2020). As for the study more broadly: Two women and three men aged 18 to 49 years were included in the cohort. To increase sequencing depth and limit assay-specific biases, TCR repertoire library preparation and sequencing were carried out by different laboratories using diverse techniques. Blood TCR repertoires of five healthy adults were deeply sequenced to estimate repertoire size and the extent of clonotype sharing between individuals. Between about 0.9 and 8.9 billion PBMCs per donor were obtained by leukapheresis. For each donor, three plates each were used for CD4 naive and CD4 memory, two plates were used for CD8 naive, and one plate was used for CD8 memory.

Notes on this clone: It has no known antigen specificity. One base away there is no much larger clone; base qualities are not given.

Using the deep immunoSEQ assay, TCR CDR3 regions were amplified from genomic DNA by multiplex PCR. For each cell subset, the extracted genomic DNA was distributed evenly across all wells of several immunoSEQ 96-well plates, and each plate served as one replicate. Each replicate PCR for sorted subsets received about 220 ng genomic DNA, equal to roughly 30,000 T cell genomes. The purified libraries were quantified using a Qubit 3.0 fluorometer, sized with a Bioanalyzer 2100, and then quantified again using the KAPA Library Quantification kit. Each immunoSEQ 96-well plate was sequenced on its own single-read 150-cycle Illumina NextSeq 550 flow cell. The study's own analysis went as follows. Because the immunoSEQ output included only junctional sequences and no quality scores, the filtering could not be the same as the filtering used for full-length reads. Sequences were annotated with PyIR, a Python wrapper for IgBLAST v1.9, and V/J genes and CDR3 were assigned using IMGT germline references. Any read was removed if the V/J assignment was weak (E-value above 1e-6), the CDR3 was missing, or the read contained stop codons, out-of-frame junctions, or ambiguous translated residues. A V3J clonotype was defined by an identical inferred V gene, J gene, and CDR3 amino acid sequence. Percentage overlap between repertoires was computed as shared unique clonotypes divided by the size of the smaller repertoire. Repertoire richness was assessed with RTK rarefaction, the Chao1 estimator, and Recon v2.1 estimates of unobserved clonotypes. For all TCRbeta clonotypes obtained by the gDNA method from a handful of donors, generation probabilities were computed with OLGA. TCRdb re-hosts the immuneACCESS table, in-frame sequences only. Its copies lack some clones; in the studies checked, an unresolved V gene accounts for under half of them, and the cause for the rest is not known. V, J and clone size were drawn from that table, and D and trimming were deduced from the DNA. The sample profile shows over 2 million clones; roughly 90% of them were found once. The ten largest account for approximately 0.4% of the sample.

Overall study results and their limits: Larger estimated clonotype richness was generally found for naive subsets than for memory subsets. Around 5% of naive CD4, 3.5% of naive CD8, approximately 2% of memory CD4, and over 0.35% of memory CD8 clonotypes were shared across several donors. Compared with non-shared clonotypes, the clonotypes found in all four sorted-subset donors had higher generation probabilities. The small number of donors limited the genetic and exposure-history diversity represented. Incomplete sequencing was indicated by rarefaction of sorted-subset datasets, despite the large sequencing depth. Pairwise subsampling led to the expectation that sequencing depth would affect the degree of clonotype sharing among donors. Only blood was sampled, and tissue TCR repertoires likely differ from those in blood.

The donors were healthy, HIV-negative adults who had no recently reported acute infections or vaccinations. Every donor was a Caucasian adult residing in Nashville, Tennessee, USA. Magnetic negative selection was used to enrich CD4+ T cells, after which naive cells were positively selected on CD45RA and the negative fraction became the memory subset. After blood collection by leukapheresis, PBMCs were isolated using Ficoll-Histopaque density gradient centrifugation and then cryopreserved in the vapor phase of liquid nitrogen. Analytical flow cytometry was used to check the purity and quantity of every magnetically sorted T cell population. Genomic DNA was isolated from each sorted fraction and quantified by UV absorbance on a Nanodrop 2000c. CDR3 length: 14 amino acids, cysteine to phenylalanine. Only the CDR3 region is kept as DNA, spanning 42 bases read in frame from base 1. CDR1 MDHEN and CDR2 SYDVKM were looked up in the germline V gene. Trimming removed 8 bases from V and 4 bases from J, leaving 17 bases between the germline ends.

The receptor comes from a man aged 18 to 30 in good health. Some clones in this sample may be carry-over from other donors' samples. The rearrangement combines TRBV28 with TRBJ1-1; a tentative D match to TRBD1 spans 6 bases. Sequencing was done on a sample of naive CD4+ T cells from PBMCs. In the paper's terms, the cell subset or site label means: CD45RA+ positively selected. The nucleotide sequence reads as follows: TGTGCCAGCTACCCCGGGGGGCGAGTCACTGAAGCTTTCTTT. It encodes CASYPGGRVTEAFF.